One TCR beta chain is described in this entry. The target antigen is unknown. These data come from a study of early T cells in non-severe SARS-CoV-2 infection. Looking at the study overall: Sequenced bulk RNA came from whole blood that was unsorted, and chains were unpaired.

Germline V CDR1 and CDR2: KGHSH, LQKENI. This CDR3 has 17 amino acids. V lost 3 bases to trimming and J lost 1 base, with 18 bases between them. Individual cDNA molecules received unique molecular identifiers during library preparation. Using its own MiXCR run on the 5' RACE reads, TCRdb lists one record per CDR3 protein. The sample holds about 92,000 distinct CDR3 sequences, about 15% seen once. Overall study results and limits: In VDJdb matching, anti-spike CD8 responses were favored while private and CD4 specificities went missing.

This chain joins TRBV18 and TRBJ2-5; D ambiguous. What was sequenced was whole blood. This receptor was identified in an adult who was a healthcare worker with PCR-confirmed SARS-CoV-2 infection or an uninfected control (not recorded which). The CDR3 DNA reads TGTGCCAGCTCACCGCAACCGAGCCACCATCCCCAAGAGACCCAGTACTTC. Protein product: CASSPQPSHHPQETQYF.